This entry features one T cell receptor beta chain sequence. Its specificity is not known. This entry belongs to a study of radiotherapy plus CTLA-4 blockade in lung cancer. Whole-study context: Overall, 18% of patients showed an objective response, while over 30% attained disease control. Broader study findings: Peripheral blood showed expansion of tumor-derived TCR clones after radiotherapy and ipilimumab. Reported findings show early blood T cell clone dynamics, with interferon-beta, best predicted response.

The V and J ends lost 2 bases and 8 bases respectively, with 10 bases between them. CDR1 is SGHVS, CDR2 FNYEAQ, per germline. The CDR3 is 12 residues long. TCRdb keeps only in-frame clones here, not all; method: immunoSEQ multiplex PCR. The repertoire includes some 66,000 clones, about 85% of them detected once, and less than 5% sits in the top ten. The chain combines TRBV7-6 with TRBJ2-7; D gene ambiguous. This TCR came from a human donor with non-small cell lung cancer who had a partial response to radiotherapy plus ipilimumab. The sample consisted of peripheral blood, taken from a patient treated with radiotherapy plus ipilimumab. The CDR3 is CASSLPRQQQYF. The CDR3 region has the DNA TGTGCCAGCAGCTTACCCCGACAACAGCAGTACTTC.